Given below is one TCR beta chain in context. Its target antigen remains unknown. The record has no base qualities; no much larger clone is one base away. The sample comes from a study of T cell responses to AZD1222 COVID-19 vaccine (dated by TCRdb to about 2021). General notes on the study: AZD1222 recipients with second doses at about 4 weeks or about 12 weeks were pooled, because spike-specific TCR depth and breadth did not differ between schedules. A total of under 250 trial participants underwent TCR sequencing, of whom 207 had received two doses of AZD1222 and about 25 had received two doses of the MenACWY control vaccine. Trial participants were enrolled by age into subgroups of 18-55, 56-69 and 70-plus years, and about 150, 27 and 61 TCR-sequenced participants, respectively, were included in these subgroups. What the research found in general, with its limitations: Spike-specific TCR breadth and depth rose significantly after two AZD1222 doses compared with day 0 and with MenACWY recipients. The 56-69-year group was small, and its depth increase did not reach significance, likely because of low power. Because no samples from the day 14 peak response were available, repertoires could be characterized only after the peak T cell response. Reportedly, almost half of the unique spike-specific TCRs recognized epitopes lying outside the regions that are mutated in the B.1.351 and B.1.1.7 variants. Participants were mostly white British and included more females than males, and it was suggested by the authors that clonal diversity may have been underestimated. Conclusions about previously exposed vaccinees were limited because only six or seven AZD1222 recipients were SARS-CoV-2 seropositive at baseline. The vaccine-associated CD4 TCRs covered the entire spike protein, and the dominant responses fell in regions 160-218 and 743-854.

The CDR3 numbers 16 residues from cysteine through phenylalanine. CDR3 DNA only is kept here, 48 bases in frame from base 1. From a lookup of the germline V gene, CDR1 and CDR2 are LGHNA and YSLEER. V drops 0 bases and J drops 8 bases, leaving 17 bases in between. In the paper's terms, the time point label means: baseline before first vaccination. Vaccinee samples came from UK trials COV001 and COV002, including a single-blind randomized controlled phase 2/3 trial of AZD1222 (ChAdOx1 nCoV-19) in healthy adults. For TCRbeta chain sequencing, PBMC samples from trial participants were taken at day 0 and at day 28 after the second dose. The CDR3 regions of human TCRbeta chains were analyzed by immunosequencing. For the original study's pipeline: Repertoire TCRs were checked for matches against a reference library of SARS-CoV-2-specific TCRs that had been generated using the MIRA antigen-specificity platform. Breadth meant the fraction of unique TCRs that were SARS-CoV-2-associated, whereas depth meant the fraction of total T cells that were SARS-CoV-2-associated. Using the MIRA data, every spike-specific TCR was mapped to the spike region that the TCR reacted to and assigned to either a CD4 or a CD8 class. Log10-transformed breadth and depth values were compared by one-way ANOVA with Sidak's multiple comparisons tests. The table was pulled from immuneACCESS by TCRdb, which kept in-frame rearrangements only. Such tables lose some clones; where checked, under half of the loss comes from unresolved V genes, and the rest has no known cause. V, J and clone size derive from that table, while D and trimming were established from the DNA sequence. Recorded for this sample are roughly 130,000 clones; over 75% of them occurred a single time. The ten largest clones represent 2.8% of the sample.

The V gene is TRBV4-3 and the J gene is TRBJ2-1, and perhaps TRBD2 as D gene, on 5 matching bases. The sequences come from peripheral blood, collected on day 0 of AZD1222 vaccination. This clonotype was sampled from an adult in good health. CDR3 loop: CASSQEYGDRRYEQFF. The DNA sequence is TGCGCCAGCAGCCAAGAATACGGGGATCGTAGGTATGAGCAGTTCTTC.